This T cell receptor beta chain emerged from a study of blood T cells in healthy people across ages. Findings and limits, study-wide: PBMCs left unsorted prevented a conclusive naive versus antigen-experienced comparison. Strongly correlated with naive T cell percentage was TCR beta diversity.

This clonotype was seen a few times. The target antigen is unknown. The ends lost 8 bases at V and 6 bases at J; junction bases unmatched: 5. The germline V gene encodes CDR1 MNHEY and CDR2 SVGAGI. The length of the CDR3 is 13 residues. For the second PCR, which ran for roughly 6 to 12 cycles, a sample-barcoded 5' primer and a J-beta primer mix were used. TCRdb re-called the 5' RACE reads through MiXCR, storing one row per CDR3 protein. The sample holds roughly 500,000 distinct CDR3 sequences; about 25% are singletons and the top ten take around 18%. The TCR was taken from a woman in her sixties or seventies in good health. Sample: blood. The chain recombines TRBV6-5 with TRBJ2-4, with 9 bases that match TRBD1. The CDR3 DNA follows: TGTGCCAGCTTCGAGACAGGGGGAAACATTCAGTACTTC. Protein sequence: CASFETGGNIQYF.